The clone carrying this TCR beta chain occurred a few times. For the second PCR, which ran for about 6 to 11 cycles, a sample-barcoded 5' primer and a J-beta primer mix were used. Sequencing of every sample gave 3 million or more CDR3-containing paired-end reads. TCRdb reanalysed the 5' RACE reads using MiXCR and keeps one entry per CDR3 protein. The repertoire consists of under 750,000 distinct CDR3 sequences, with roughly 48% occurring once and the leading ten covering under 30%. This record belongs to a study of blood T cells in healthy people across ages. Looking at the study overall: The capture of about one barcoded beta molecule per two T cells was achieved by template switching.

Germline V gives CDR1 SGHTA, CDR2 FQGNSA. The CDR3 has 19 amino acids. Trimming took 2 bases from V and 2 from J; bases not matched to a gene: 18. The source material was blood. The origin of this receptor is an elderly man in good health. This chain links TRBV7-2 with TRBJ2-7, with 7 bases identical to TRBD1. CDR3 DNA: TGTGCCAGCAGCTTACCTCCCGGGTGGGAACGGGACAGACCCTACGAGCAGTACTTC. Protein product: CASSLPPGWERDRPYEQYF.